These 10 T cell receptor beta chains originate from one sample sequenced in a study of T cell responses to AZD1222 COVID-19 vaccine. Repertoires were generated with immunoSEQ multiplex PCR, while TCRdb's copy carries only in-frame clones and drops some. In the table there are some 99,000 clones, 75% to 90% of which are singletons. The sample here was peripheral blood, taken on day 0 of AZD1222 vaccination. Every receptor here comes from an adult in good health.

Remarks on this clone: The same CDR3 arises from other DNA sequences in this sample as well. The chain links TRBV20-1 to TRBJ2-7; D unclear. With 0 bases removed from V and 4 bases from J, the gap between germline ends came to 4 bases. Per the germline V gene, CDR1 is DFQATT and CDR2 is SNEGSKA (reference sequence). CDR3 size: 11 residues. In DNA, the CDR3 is TGCAGTGCTAGAGACAGTTACGAGCAGTACTTC. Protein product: CSARDSYEQYF.

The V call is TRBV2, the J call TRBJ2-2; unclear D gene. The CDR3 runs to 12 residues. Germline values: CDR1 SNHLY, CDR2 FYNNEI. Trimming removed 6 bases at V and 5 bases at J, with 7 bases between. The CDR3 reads CASSTDTGELFF. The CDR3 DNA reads TGTGCCAGCAGCACGGATACCGGGGAGCTGTTTTTT.

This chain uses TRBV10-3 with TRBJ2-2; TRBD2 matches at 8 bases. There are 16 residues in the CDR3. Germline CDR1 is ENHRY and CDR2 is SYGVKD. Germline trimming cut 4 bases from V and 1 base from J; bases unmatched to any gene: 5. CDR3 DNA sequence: TGTGCCATCAGTGCCCGGAGCGGGGGGAACACCGGGGAGCTGTTTTTT. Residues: CAISARSGGNTGELFF.

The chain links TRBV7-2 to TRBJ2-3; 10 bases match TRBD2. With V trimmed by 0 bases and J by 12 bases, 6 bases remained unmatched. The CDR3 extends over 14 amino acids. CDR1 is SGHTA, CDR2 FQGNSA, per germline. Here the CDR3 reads CASSLAKLAGSQYF. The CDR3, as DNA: TGTGCCAGCAGCTTAGCTAAACTAGCGGGGTCACAGTATTTT.

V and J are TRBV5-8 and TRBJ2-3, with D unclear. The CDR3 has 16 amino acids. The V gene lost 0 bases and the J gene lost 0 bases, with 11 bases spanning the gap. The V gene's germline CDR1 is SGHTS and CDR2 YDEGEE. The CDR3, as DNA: TGTGCCAGCAGCTTGGCCAGGACCACGAGCACAGATACGCAGTATTTT. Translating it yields CASSLARTTSTDTQYF.

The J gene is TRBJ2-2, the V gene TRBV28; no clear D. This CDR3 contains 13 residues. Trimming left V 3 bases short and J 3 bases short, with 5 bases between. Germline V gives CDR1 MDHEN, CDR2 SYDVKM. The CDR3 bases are TGTGCCAGCAGTTTGCAGGACACCGGGGAGCTGTTTTTT. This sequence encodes CASSLQDTGELFF.

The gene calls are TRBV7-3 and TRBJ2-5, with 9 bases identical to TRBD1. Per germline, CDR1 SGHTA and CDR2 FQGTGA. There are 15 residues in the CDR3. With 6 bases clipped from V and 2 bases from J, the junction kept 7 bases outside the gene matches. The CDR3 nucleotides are TGTGCCAGCAGTCGAAGACAGGGGGGTCAAGAGACCCAGTACTTC. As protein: CASSRRQGGQETQYF. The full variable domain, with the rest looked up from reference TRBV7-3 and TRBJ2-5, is GAGVSQTPSNKVTEKGKYVELRCDPISGHTALYWYRQSLGQGPEFLIYFQGTGAADDSGLPNDRFFAVRPEGSVSTLKIQRTERGDSAVYLCASSRRQGGQETQYFGPGTRLLVL.

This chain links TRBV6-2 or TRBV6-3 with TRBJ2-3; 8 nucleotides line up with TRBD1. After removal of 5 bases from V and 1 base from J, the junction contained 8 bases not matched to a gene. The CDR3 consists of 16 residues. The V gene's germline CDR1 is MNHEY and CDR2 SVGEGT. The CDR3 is CASSLLPGQGTDTQYF. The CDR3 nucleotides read TGTGCCAGCAGTCTACTACCGGGACAGGGCACAGATACGCAGTATTTT.

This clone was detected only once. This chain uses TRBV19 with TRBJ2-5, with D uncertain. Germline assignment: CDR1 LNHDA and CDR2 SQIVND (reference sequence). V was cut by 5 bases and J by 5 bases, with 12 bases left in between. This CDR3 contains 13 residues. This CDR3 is CASSFAAGETQYF. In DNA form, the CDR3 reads TGTGCCAGTAGTTTCGCAGCTGGGGAGACCCAGTACTTC.

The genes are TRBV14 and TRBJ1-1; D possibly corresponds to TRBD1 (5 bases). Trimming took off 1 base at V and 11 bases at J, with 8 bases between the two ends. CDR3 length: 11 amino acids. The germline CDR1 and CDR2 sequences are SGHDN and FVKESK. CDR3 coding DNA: TGTGCCAGCAGCCAAGGGGACGGGGCTTTCTTT. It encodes CASSQGDGAFF.